This TCR beta chain derives from a study of Graves' ophthalmopathy and Graves' hyperthyroidism. Per germline, CDR1 DFQATT and CDR2 SNEGSKA (reference sequence). This CDR3 has 16 residues. V lost 6 bases, J lost 5 bases, and 25 bases lay in between. Amplified material comprised TCR beta CDR3 regions derived from RNA transcripts. HTBI primers primed a first-round RT-PCR, and a second-round multiplex PCR followed. TCRdb analysed the multiplex PCR reads with MiXCR anew, one entry per CDR3 protein. The table has roughly 600,000 distinct CDR3 sequences, under 45% seen once. The chain joins TRBV20-1 to TRBJ2-5; D gene unclear. The clonotype was recovered from an adult man with Graves' hyperthyroidism. The sample was peripheral blood or thyroid tissue (not recorded which). DNA for the CDR3: TGCAGTGCCGCTCTCGGGCAGAATATGTACGGGGAGACCCAGTACTTC. Amino acid sequence: CSAALGQNMYGETQYF.